Shown below are 27 T cell receptor beta chains from a single sample sequenced in a study of molecular identifiers for immune sequencing clone quantification. TCRdb re-called the PCR reads through MiXCR, storing one row per CDR3 protein. The table includes under 600,000 distinct CDR3 sequences, about 21% detected once. Sequenced input: naive CD8+ T cells from blood, with Jurkat cell RNA spiked in. Subset given: FACS-sorted CD8+CD4-CCR7+CD45RA+ naive T cells. The receptors derive from a human donor in good health. Some libraries in this study had Jurkat cell RNA spiked in.

As for this clonotype: Germline and junction disagree at one end, which may indicate a read error. V is TRBV7-6 and J is TRBJ2-5; the match to TRBD2 covers 8 bases. The germline V gene encodes CDR1 SGHVS and CDR2 FNYEAQ. This CDR3 region has 20 residues. Here the CDR3 reads CTSSLGSRMGRGGTKETQYF. DNA for the CDR3: TGTACCAGCAGCTTAGGGAGCAGAATGGGACGGGGGGGTACCAAGGAGACCCAGTACTTC.

This clonotype has a count of ten or more. The gene calls are TRBV5-1 and TRBJ2-5; tentative D call: TRBD1 (5 bases). The V end was cut by 0 bases, the J end by 8 bases, with 20 bases between. The germline CDR1 and CDR2 sequences are SGHRS and YFSETQ. The CDR3 runs 16 residues. CDR3 sequence reads: CASSLGGGRARFTQYF. For the CDR3, the DNA is TGCGCCAGCAGCTTGGGAGGCGGCAGGGCTCGGTTTACCCAGTACTTC.

This clonotype was counted ten times or more. This rearrangement joins TRBV7-9 to TRBJ2-7; no reliable D call. The CDR3 is 12 residues long. Germline loops: CDR1 SEHNR, CDR2 FQNEAQ (reference sequence). Trimming took 1 base from V and 7 from J, leaving 8 bases between them. The CDR3 region is CASSLGFLEQYF. CDR3 sequence (DNA): TGTGCCAGCAGCTTAGGCTTTCTGGAGCAGTACTTC.

This clonotype was detected ten times or more. The chain couples TRBV28 to TRBJ2-2, with D hard to call. V shed 5 bases and J shed 5 bases, with 12 bases lying between them. This CDR3 contains 14 residues. Looked up from germline, CDR1 is MDHEN and CDR2 is SYDVKM. The CDR3 protein is CASSILHGTGELFF. For the CDR3, the DNA is TGTGCCAGCAGTATCCTCCATGGTACCGGGGAGCTGTTTTTT.

The V and J genes are TRBV6-2 or TRBV6-3 and TRBJ2-2, with no clear D. Trimming removed 5 bases from V and 1 base from J, with 8 bases in between. Germline values: CDR1 MNHEY, CDR2 SVGEGT. This CDR3 region has 14 residues. Here the CDR3 reads CASSVWGNTGELFF. In DNA form, the CDR3 reads TGTGCCAGCAGTGTTTGGGGGAACACCGGGGAGCTGTTTTTT.

This clonotype was detected a few times. The chain couples TRBV19 to TRBJ1-5, with a tentative D call TRBD1 (5 bases). This CDR3 has 17 amino acids. V was shortened by 2 bases and J by 0 bases, with 14 bases between the two germline ends. Germline-derived CDR1 and CDR2 are LNHDA and SQIVND (reference sequence). This CDR3 reads CASSIIAGLDSNQPQHF. For the CDR3, the DNA is TGTGCCAGTAGTATAATCGCAGGGCTGGATAGCAATCAGCCCCAGCATTTT.

Only a few counts were recorded for this clonotype. V usage is TRBV4-1 and J usage is TRBJ2-1; D is undetermined. The CDR3 sequence is 15 residues long. CDR1 and CDR2 from the germline V gene are MGHRA and YSYEKL. V dropped 0 bases and J dropped 3 bases, with 9 bases sitting between them. This CDR3 is CASSQDDPDYNEQFF. For the CDR3, the DNA is TGCGCCAGCAGCCAAGATGATCCGGACTACAATGAGCAGTTCTTC.

This clonotype was found many times. This chain connects TRBV29-1 to TRBJ2-3; TRBD2 agrees at 14 bases. The CDR3 sequence is 15 residues long. Germline trimming cut 3 bases from V and 6 bases from J; bases unmatched to any gene: 5. Per the germline V gene, CDR1 is SQVTM and CDR2 is ANQGSEA. The CDR3: CSVEKTSGGADTQYF. CDR3 sequence (DNA): TGCAGCGTTGAGAAGACTAGCGGGGGGGCGGATACGCAGTATTTT.

The V call is TRBV6-5, the J call TRBJ2-2, with unresolved D. This CDR3 is built from 17 residues. CDR1 is MNHEY, CDR2 SVGAGI, per germline. With 0 bases removed from V and 0 bases from J, the gap between germline ends came to 11 bases. The CDR3 DNA reads TGTGCCAGCAGTTACTCGATGCAGTACGCGAACACCGGGGAGCTGTTTTTT. It specifies CASSYSMQYANTGELFF.

There are many counts of this clonotype. The V call is TRBV9, the J call TRBJ2-3, with D unresolved. Between the trimmed V and J ends, which lost 0 bases and 4 bases, there was a span of 6 bases. This CDR3 contains 13 residues. Germline CDR1 is SGDLS and CDR2 is YYNGEE. The CDR3 loop is CASSVVSPDTQYF. Here the CDR3 DNA reads TGTGCCAGCAGCGTAGTCAGCCCAGATACGCAGTATTTT.

This clonotype was seen repeatedly, ten times or more. The V call is TRBV7-6, the J call TRBJ2-1; a possible D gene is TRBD1 (7 bases). The ends were cut back, 3 bases at V and 9 bases at J, with 18 bases in the middle. This CDR3 has 15 residues. Looked up from germline, CDR1 is SGHVS and CDR2 is FNYEAQ. CDR3 coding DNA: TGTGCCAGCAGCTTGTCCATCGGAGGGGGCAGTGAGCAGTTCTTC. This gives the protein CASSLSIGGGSEQFF.

The genes are TRBV3-1 and TRBJ2-7, with 8 bases lining up with TRBD1. The J segment lost 2 bases and the V segment lost 4 bases, leaving 13 bases of the junction unmatched. The CDR3 covers 17 residues. Germline CDR1 is LGHDT and CDR2 is YNNKEL (reference sequence). CDR3 sequence: CASSPAIETGVAYEQYF. CDR3 nucleotides: TGTGCCAGCAGCCCCGCGATCGAGACAGGGGTTGCCTACGAGCAGTACTTC.

This clonotype was picked up a small number of times. This chain joins TRBV4-2 and TRBJ2-2; no clear D. The CDR3 is 12 amino acids. Trimming shortened V by 1 base and J by 8 bases, and 5 bases separated the two germline ends. CDR1 LGHNA and CDR2 YNFKEQ come from the germline V gene. The CDR3: CASSQGRGELFF. CDR3 nucleotides: TGTGCCAGCAGCCAAGGAAGAGGGGAGCTGTTTTTT.

The rearrangement uses TRBV4-1 and TRBJ2-2; a weak D match, TRBD2 (5 bases). The CDR3 runs to 13 residues. Between the trimmed V and J ends, which lost 5 bases and 4 bases, there was a span of 8 bases. Germline loops: CDR1 MGHRA, CDR2 YSYEKL. Here the CDR3 reads CASSAEATGELFF. CDR3 DNA sequence: TGCGCCAGCAGCGCGGAGGCCACCGGGGAGCTGTTTTTT.

The rearrangement links TRBV7-9 to TRBJ2-6; D perhaps matches TRBD2 (7 bases). This CDR3 region has 15 residues. CDR1 is SEHNR, CDR2 FQNEAQ, per germline (reference sequence). In DNA form, the CDR3 reads TGTGGAGGGGGGGGGGACTCCTCTGGGGCCAACGTCCTGACTTTC. Protein product: CGGGGDSSGANVLTF.

This clonotype has at least ten counts. The V gene is TRBV6-2 or TRBV6-3, the J gene TRBJ2-7, with D hard to call. Trimming stripped 0 bases from V and 3 bases from J, with 12 bases between. Germline CDR1 is MNHEY and CDR2 is SVGEGT. The length of the CDR3 is 15 residues. This CDR3 is CASSYSSVSSYEQYF. The CDR3 DNA reads TGTGCCAGCAGTTACTCGAGTGTCAGCAGCTACGAGCAGTACTTC.

The V gene is TRBV5-5, the J gene TRBJ1-5; D gene ambiguous. The CDR3 is 15 residues long. The germline V and J ends were trimmed by 2 bases and 1 base, with 10 bases remaining between them. Germline CDR1 is SGHKS and CDR2 is YYEKEE (reference sequence). CDR3 nucleotide sequence: TGTGCCAGCAGCTTATCAGGCCTGAGCAATCAGCCCCAGCATTTT. It encodes CASSLSGLSNQPQHF.

This clonotype was counted ten times or more. V is TRBV7-9 and J is TRBJ2-1; the D is unclear. Germline CDR1 is SEHNR and CDR2 is FQNEAQ (reference sequence). The CDR3 covers 9 residues. The ends were cut back, 8 bases at V and 15 bases at J, with 11 bases in the middle. The CDR3 nucleotides are TGTGCCAGCGTCCCGATGTCGTTCTTC. Protein product: CASVPMSFF.

With respect to this clonotype: The junction departs from germline at one end; a sequencing error may be responsible. The V call is TRBV12-3 or TRBV12-4, the J call TRBJ2-3; TRBD1 matches at 8 bases. The CDR3 consists of 16 residues. CDR3 amino acids: CASRAGRGQETDTRYF. CDR3 coding DNA: TGTGCCAGCAGAGCCGGCAGGGGGCAAGAAACAGATACGCGGTATTTT.

Details on this clonotype: A much larger clone sits a single nucleotide away, making a read error possible. V and J are TRBV5-1 and TRBJ2-3; TRBD2 is a possible D gene (5 bases). The length of the CDR3 is 16 residues. The ends were cut back, 2 bases at V and 1 base at J, with 14 bases in the middle. Germline values: CDR1 SGHRS, CDR2 YFSETQ. CDR3 loop: CASSFVRESGTDTQYF. In nucleotides, the CDR3 is TGCGCCAGCAGCTTTGTTCGGGAATCTGGCACAGATACGCAGTATTTT. Drawing the rest from reference TRBV5-1 and TRBJ2-3, the complete variable domain is KAGVTQTPRYLIKTRGQQVTLSCSPISGHRSVSWYQQTPGQGLQFLFEYFSETQRNKGNFPGRFSGRQFSNSRSEMNVSTLELGDSALYLCASSFVRESGTDTQYFGPGTRLTVL.

This clonotype was detected ten times or more. The chain couples TRBV7-9 to TRBJ2-6; 9 positions agree with TRBD1. This CDR3 is built from 18 residues. Germline V CDR1 and CDR2: SEHNR, FQNEAQ (reference sequence). Trimming removed 5 bases from V and 0 bases from J; junction bases left unmatched: 8. The CDR3 DNA sequence: TGTGCCAGCAGCCCAATGACAGGGGGAAACTCTGGGGCCAACGTCCTGACTTTC. Translating it yields CASSPMTGGNSGANVLTF.

Remarks on this clonotype: Possible read error: a much larger clone is one base away. The chain couples TRBV27 to TRBJ2-6; a weak D match, TRBD2 (5 bases). Germline V gives CDR1 MNHEY, CDR2 SMNVEV (reference sequence). This CDR3 has 12 amino acids. CDR3 nucleotides: TGTGTCAGCGGTTCTGGGGCCAACGTCCTGACTTTC. As protein: CVSGSGANVLTF.

This clonotype turned up a few times. The V and J genes are TRBV12-3 or TRBV12-4 and TRBJ2-3, with D perhaps TRBD2 (6 bases). The length of the CDR3 is 15 residues. Trimming took off 5 bases at V and 0 bases at J, with 12 bases between the two ends. The CDR3, as DNA: TGTGCCAGCAGTCCGGGGGAGACTAGCACAGATACGCAGTATTTT. Its protein product is CASSPGETSTDTQYF.

Concerning this clonotype: A single base separates this from a much larger clone, so it may be a read error. This sequence joins TRBV12-3 or TRBV12-4 and TRBJ2-1; tentative D call: TRBD1 (5 bases). This CDR3 has 15 amino acids. The DNA for the CDR3 is TGTGCCAGCACCGCCCTTCTGGGGCCGTACAATGAGCGGTTCTTC. Translation gives CASTALLGPYNERFF.

In regard to this clonotype: A read error may be the cause here, since a much bigger clone is one base away. In nucleotides, the CDR3 is TGTGCCAGCAGAAAAGCCGACCTAGCGGGGGGTTACACCGGGGAGCTGGTTTTT. The encoded protein is CASRKADLAGGYTGELVF. The chain couples TRBV2 to TRBJ2-2, with 11 bases that match TRBD2. CDR3 length equals 18 residues. The germline gives CDR1 SNHLY, CDR2 FYNNEI.

The table lists this clonotype with many counts. This CDR3 is CASSSNRDLLFF. The CDR3 nucleotides read TGTGCCAGCAGCTCCAATAGGGACCTACTGTTTTTT. The chain is built from TRBV7-9 and TRBJ1-4; a weak D match, TRBD1 (5 bases). The V gene lost 4 bases and the J gene lost 13 bases, with 13 bases spanning the gap. Germline values: CDR1 SEHNR, CDR2 FQNEAQ (reference sequence). The CDR3 length is 12 residues.

This clonotype was counted between two and nine times. A read error is likely, as this CDR3 ends without the conserved phenylalanine or tryptophan. V and J are TRBV6-1 and TRBJ1-1; D possibly corresponds to TRBD1 (5 bases). Trimming cost V 8 bases and J 3 bases, with 7 bases left between them. This CDR3 spans 11 amino acids. Germline V gives CDR1 MNHNS, CDR2 SASEGT. CDR3 nucleotides: TGTGCCAGCGGGGGATACACTGAAGCTTTCTAT. Translated, it gives CASGGYTEAFY.